What follows are 32 T cell receptor beta chains derived from one specimen sequenced in a study of cytomegalovirus exposure and HLA in healthy donors. PCR was performed using 60 Vbeta and 13 Jbeta primers. Measured with immunoSEQ multiplex PCR; TCRdb has only the in-frame clones, and not every one. The sample shows 90,000 to 110,000 clones, approximately 76% of them seen only once. The sequencing input was PBMCs. These TCRs come from a woman between 50 and 59 years old in good health and CMV-seropositive.

CDR3 DNA sequence: TGTGCCAGCAGCCGACAGGGAGGCTATGGCTACACCTTC. Encoded protein: CASSRQGGYGYTF. This chain joins TRBV4-2 and TRBJ1-2; TRBD1 matches 7 bases. V lost 4 bases, J lost 4 bases, and 3 bases stayed unmatched. The CDR3 spans 13 residues. The germline CDR1 and CDR2 sequences are LGHNA and YNFKEQ.

This chain uses TRBV4-1 with TRBJ2-7; 9 bases map to TRBD1. V trimming: 10 bases; J trimming: 5 bases; junction bases outside the gene matches: 6. The CDR3 is made up of 12 amino acids. In germline, CDR1 is MGHRA, CDR2 YSYEKL. Written as DNA, the CDR3 is TGCGCCACGACAGGGGGAGGCAACGAGCAGTACTTC. This codes for CATTGGGNEQYF.

The chain links TRBV11-1 to TRBJ2-5, with 8 bases identical to TRBD2. There are 14 residues in the CDR3. Looked up from germline, CDR1 is SGHAT and CDR2 is FQDESV (reference sequence). Germline trimming cut 2 bases from V and 4 bases from J; bases unmatched to any gene: 3. This CDR3 is CASSLFRGGETQYF. The CDR3 DNA sequence: TGTGCCAGCAGCTTATTCCGGGGGGGAGAGACCCAGTACTTC.

CDR3 DNA: TGTGCCAGCAGTTTAACCGACACCTACGAGCAGTACTTC. As protein: CASSLTDTYEQYF. This rearrangement joins TRBV2 to TRBJ2-7; no clear D. Germline V gene data show CDR1 as SNHLY and CDR2 as FYNNEI. The CDR3 runs 13 residues. V was pared by 5 bases and J by 2 bases, with 10 bases between.

This clone was seen a handful of times. This chain joins TRBV7-2 and TRBJ2-7, with D possibly matching TRBD2 (5 bases). Germline values: CDR1 SGHTA, CDR2 FQGNSA. The CDR3 contains 14 residues. The ends were cut back, 5 bases at V and 0 bases at J, with 11 bases in the middle. DNA of the CDR3: TGTGCCAGCAGCCCTGGACTTGCCTCCTACGAGCAGTACTTC. It encodes CASSPGLASYEQYF. The entire variable domain, with the rest obtained from reference TRBV7-2 and TRBJ2-7, is as follows: GAGVSQSPSNKVTEKGKDVELRCDPISGHTALYWYRQSLGQGLEFLIYFQGNSAPDKSGLPSDRFSAERTGGSVSTLTIQRTQQEDSAVYLCASSPGLASYEQYFGPGTRLTVT.

The J gene is TRBJ2-7, the V gene TRBV2, with a weak D call TRBD1 (6 bases). The CDR3 has 16 residues. V lost 7 bases and J lost 2, with 21 bases in between. CDR1 SNHLY and CDR2 FYNNEI come from the germline V gene. The CDR3 DNA follows: TGTGCCAGCAACAGAGATCCCGCCCAGGGGACCTACGAGCAGTACTTC. Translated: CASNRDPAQGTYEQYF.

The DNA of the CDR3 is TGTGCCAGCAGTGAGGAACTAGCGGGACCAGATACGCAGTATTTT. Protein product: CASSEELAGPDTQYF. V is TRBV2 and J is TRBJ2-3, with 10 bases identical to TRBD2. Germline V gene lookup returns CDR1 SNHLY and CDR2 FYNNEI. This CDR3 is built from 15 residues. J lost 4 bases, V lost 3 bases, and 4 bases had no gene match.

Comment on this clone: This specimen includes other DNA sequences encoding the same CDR3. The rearrangement joins TRBV29-1 to TRBJ1-1, with D maybe TRBD1 (6 bases). The V gene's germline CDR1 is SQVTM and CDR2 ANQGSEA. The CDR3 length is 12 residues. Deletions cut 7 bases from V and 1 base from J, with 10 bases between. CDR3 residues: CSADRSNTEAFF. CDR3 sequence (DNA): TGCAGCGCCGACAGGTCGAACACTGAAGCTTTCTTT.

The chain couples TRBV7-9 to TRBJ1-1; D gene uncertain. The germline CDR1 and CDR2 sequences are SEHNR and FQNEAQ (reference sequence). This CDR3 region has 14 residues. V was pared by 3 bases and J by 7 bases, with 15 bases between. CDR3 amino acids: CASSFGGHGVEAFF. The CDR3 nucleotides are TGTGCCAGCAGCTTCGGCGGTCACGGAGTTGAAGCTTTCTTT.

The V and J genes are TRBV11-3 and TRBJ2-1, with 8 bases lining up with TRBD2. In germline, CDR1 is SGHNT, CDR2 YENEEA. This CDR3 has 16 amino acids. Trimming took 1 base from V and 7 from J; bases not matched to a gene: 9. The DNA of the CDR3 is TGTGCCAGCAGCTTAGGTAATAGCGGGAATAAAAATGAGCAGTTCTTC. It specifies CASSLGNSGNKNEQFF.

The rearrangement joins TRBV19 to TRBJ2-7, with TRBD2 as a possible D gene (6 bases). CDR1 is LNHDA, CDR2 SQIVND, per germline (reference sequence). Between the trimmed V and J ends, which lost 4 bases and 2 bases, there was a span of 18 bases. The CDR3 extends over 16 amino acids. The CDR3 region has the DNA TGTGCCAGTAGTACCTTGGCGGGACGGGATACCTACGAGCAGTACTTC. Its protein is CASSTLAGRDTYEQYF.

On this clone: The junction departs from the called germline gene at one end, perhaps through a read error. The chain recombines TRBV7-2 with TRBJ1-4, with D possibly being TRBD1 (5 bases). The CDR3 has 15 residues. Germline CDR1 SGHTA, CDR2 FQGNSA. This CDR3 is CASSQSTGTIEKLFF. The CDR3 nucleotides are TGTGCCAGCAGCCAGAGCACCGGGACTATTGAAAAACTGTTTTTT. Variable domain in full (rest from reference TRBV7-2 and TRBJ1-4): GAGVSQSPSNKVTEKGKDVELRCDPISGHTALYWYRQSLGQGLEFLIYFQGNSAPDKSGLPSDRFSAERTGGSVSTLTIQRTQQEDSAVYLCASSQSTGTIEKLFFGSGTQLSVL.

The chain links TRBV5-6 to TRBJ2-1; D might be TRBD1 (5 bases). Germline-derived CDR1 and CDR2 are SGHDT and YYEEEE. The ends were cut back, 1 base at V and 0 bases at J, with 17 bases in the middle. This CDR3 has 18 amino acids. CDR3 in amino acids: CASSLYFRVRSSYNEQFF. The CDR3 bases are TGTGCCAGCAGCTTGTATTTCAGGGTCCGGAGCTCCTACAATGAGCAGTTCTTC.

The chain employs TRBV5-1 and TRBJ2-1, with D hard to call. V was trimmed by 4 bases and J by 2 bases, leaving 7 bases between them. The CDR3 spans 13 residues. The germline V gene has CDR1 SGHRS and CDR2 YFSETQ. CDR3 sequence: CASSRLTYNEQFF. CDR3 bases: TGCGCCAGCAGCAGACTTACCTACAATGAGCAGTTCTTC.

V usage is TRBV29-1 and J usage is TRBJ1-5; possible D gene TRBD1, 5 bases. Trimming pared 4 bases from V and 6 bases from J, leaving 10 bases between. This CDR3 has 12 amino acids. Germline assignment: CDR1 SQVTM and CDR2 ANQGSEA. CDR3 in DNA: TGCAGCGTTGCAGGGTTCGGTCAGCCCCAGCATTTT. Translated: CSVAGFGQPQHF.

This rearrangement joins TRBV12-5 to TRBJ2-3; 9 bases align to TRBD1. Germline CDR1 and CDR2: LGHNT and FRNRAP. The CDR3 sequence is 15 residues long. The V segment lost 6 bases and the J segment 4 bases; nucleotides outside the gene matches: 8. CDR3 sequence: CASGSGQGSADTQYF. For the CDR3, the DNA is TGTGCTAGTGGCTCGGGACAGGGTAGCGCAGATACGCAGTATTTT.

The chain recombines TRBV5-1 with TRBJ1-5, with 9 bases matching TRBD1. V dropped 4 bases and J dropped 0; count of bases not matched to a gene: 5. Germline CDR1 and CDR2: SGHRS and YFSETQ. The CDR3 totals 16 residues. CDR3 sequence reads: CASSPETGGSNQPQHF. CDR3 sequence (DNA): TGCGCCAGCAGCCCGGAGACAGGGGGTAGCAATCAGCCCCAGCATTTT.

The rearrangement uses TRBV5-4 and TRBJ2-6, with D possibly TRBD1 on 6 matching bases. V shed 0 bases and J shed 4 bases, with 8 bases lying between them. Germline V gene data show CDR1 as SGHNT and CDR2 as YYREEE (reference sequence). This CDR3 region has 15 residues. The CDR3 protein is CASSLAGVGANVLTF. CDR3 bases: TGTGCCAGCAGCTTGGCAGGGGTCGGGGCCAACGTCCTGACTTTC.

The V and J genes are TRBV9 and TRBJ2-7; D gene unclear. Germline loops: CDR1 SGDLS, CDR2 YYNGEE. V was trimmed by 0 bases and J by 0 bases, leaving 10 bases between them. The CDR3 sequence is 15 residues long. This chain's CDR3 is CASSVGPAGSYEQYF. The CDR3 DNA sequence: TGTGCCAGCAGCGTAGGCCCCGCCGGCTCCTACGAGCAGTACTTC.

The V call is TRBV15, the J call TRBJ2-3; 10 bases align to TRBD2. Germline CDR1 and CDR2: LNHNV and YYDKDF (reference sequence). The CDR3 runs 17 residues. J gave up 1 base and V 2 bases, and 6 bases lay outside the gene matches. In nucleotides, the CDR3 is TGTGCCACCAGCAGATTTCCTAGCGGGGGAGGCACAGATACGCAGTATTTT. Its protein product is CATSRFPSGGGTDTQYF.

This clone was seen only a few times. V and J are TRBV9 and TRBJ2-3, with 7 bases fitting TRBD2. The CDR3 covers 12 residues. Trimming at V came to 4 bases and at J to 6 bases, leaving 2 bases not matched to a gene. Germline CDR1 reads SGDLS; CDR2 reads YYNGEE. The CDR3 reads CASSLGGDTQYF. The CDR3 DNA sequence: TGTGCCAGCAGCCTCGGGGGGGATACGCAGTATTTT.

The chain's CDR3 is CASSANSGGSSSLYEQFF. For the CDR3, the DNA is TGTGCCAGCAGCGCGAATAGCGGGGGGTCTTCGAGCCTCTATGAGCAGTTCTTC. The chain carries TRBV7-6 and TRBJ2-1; 10 bases agree with TRBD2. Germline trimming cut 5 bases from V and 8 bases from J; bases unmatched to any gene: 18. Per germline, CDR1 SGHVS and CDR2 FNYEAQ. The CDR3 totals 18 residues.

V usage is TRBV19 and J usage is TRBJ1-5; a possible D gene is TRBD1 (6 bases). Trimming shortened V by 3 bases and J by 5 bases, and 14 bases separated the two germline ends. Germline assignment: CDR1 LNHDA and CDR2 SQIVND (reference sequence). CDR3 length equals 15 residues. CDR3 region: CASSMGRGPYQPQHF. For the CDR3, the DNA is TGTGCCAGTAGTATGGGCAGGGGACCGTATCAGCCCCAGCATTTT.

This clone was detected a few times. The V call is TRBV19, the J call TRBJ2-6, with 9 nucleotides matching TRBD1. The V gene end was trimmed by 4 bases and the J gene end by 0 bases; junction bases not matched to a gene: 7. This CDR3 comprises 18 residues. Germline V lookup: CDR1 LNHDA, CDR2 SQIVND (reference sequence). CDR3 nucleotides: TGTGCCAGTAGTAACCGGGACAGGGTCTCCTCTGGGGCCAACGTCCTGACTTTC. It translates to CASSNRDRVSSGANVLTF.

J is TRBJ2-7 and V is TRBV2; the match to TRBD2 covers 8 bases. The CDR3 has 14 residues. The germline gives CDR1 SNHLY, CDR2 FYNNEI. V lost 8 bases, J lost 2 bases, and 8 bases stayed unmatched. CDR3 DNA sequence: TGTGCCAGCTCATGGGAGCGGGAGACCTACGAGCAGTACTTC. It encodes CASSWERETYEQYF.

The V call is TRBV5-1, the J call TRBJ2-1; TRBD2 matches 7 bases. The CDR3 spans 16 residues. J gave up 7 bases and V 0 bases, and 10 bases lay outside the gene matches. Germline CDR1 reads SGHRS; CDR2 reads YFSETQ. The CDR3 is CASSLALAGVMNEQFF. CDR3 nucleotide sequence: TGCGCCAGCAGCTTGGCCTTGGCGGGAGTAATGAATGAGCAGTTCTTC.

This sequence joins TRBV5-1 and TRBJ2-2; D gene ambiguous. The length of the CDR3 is 16 residues. V shed 4 bases and J shed 2 bases, with 15 bases lying between them. CDR1 is SGHRS and CDR2 is YFSETQ in the germline V gene. The DNA for the CDR3 is TGCGCCAGCAGCAAATATCTAGACTCCAACACCGGGGAGCTGTTTTTT. Amino acid sequence: CASSKYLDSNTGELFF.

This chain uses TRBV5-1 with TRBJ2-3; 9 nucleotides align to TRBD1. Germline-derived CDR1 and CDR2 are SGHRS and YFSETQ. The CDR3 runs to 15 residues. Trimming removed 3 bases from V and 2 bases from J; junction bases left unmatched: 4. CDR3 in DNA: TGCGCCAGCAGCTCGGGGACAGGGTCCACAGATACGCAGTATTTT. Translated, it gives CASSSGTGSTDTQYF. Together with reference TRBV5-1 and TRBJ2-3, the CDR3 gives the full variable domain: KAGVTQTPRYLIKTRGQQVTLSCSPISGHRSVSWYQQTPGQGLQFLFEYFSETQRNKGNFPGRFSGRQFSNSRSEMNVSTLELGDSALYLCASSSGTGSTDTQYFGPGTRLTVL.

The rearrangement joins TRBV11-2 to TRBJ1-2; 11 positions agree with TRBD1. The CDR3 runs to 15 residues. The trim removed 4 bases at V and 5 bases at J, leaving 6 bases unmatched. Germline lookup yields CDR1 SGHAT and CDR2 FQNNGV. In DNA, the CDR3 is TGTGCCAGCAGCTCGGGGGGACAGGGGGGATATGGCTACACCTTC. This encodes CASSSGGQGGYGYTF. Together with reference TRBV11-2 and TRBJ1-2, the CDR3 gives the full variable domain: EAGVAQSPRYKIIEKRQSVAFWCNPISGHATLYWYQQILGQGPKLLIQFQNNGVVDDSQLPKDRFSAERLKGVDSTLKIQPAKLEDSAVYLCASSSGGQGGYGYTFGSGTRLTVV.

The V call is TRBV2, the J call TRBJ2-6; 7 bases agree with TRBD1. This CDR3 is 16 amino acids long. Per the germline V gene, CDR1 is SNHLY and CDR2 is FYNNEI. V trimming: 6 bases; J trimming: 4 bases; junction bases outside the gene matches: 9. The CDR3 here is CASSPRQGSGANVLTF. CDR3 coding DNA: TGTGCCAGCAGCCCTCGACAGGGTTCCGGGGCCAACGTCCTGACTTTC.

The chain is built from TRBV7-9 and TRBJ2-3; D perhaps matches TRBD1 (6 bases). The V and J ends lost 6 bases and 12 bases respectively, with 16 bases between them. The germline V gene encodes CDR1 SEHNR and CDR2 FQNEAQ (reference sequence). This CDR3 contains 12 residues. The CDR3 is CASRATGSPQYF. CDR3 DNA sequence: TGTGCCAGCAGGGCTACAGGGAGCCCCCAGTATTTT.

This chain joins TRBV19 and TRBJ2-1; 16 nucleotides align to TRBD2. The CDR3 runs to 14 residues. After removal of 8 bases from V and 5 bases from J, the junction contained 0 bases not matched to a gene. Germline V gene sequence: CDR1 LNHDA, CDR2 SQIVND (reference sequence). CDR3 region: CASGTSGGDNEQFF. The CDR3, as DNA: TGTGCCAGTGGGACTAGCGGGGGGGACAATGAGCAGTTCTTC.